This is a list of T cell receptor beta chains from one sample in a study of molecular identifiers for immune sequencing clone quantification. MiXCR was run by TCRdb on the PCR reads, yielding one entry per CDR3 protein. The data contain around 480,000 distinct CDR3 sequences, around 23% of them seen just once; the ten biggest clones take up about 0.75%. The sequencing sample was made of naive CD8+ T cells from blood, with Jurkat cell RNA spiked in. These receptors all come from a human donor in good health. Some libraries in this study had Jurkat cell RNA spiked in. Each CDR3 is given with its conserved first and last residue. The D gene is left open where the match is weak. A row's size may be missing; if present it is once, few, many or a size class.

length,D,size,J,V,CDR3,DNA
13,-,-,TRBJ1-1,TRBV12-3/TRBV12-4,CASTGGLNTEAFF,TGTGCCAGCACCGGGGGGTTGAACACTGAAGCTTTCTTT
12,-,many,TRBJ2-1,TRBV25-1,CASSDTPNEQFF,TGTGCCAGCAGTGACACTCCTAATGAGCAGTTCTTC
15,-,many,TRBJ1-5,TRBV7-9,CASSPSGPQYQPQHF,TGTGCCAGCAGCCCCTCCGGCCCACAATATCAGCCCCAGCATTTT
15,-,-,TRBJ2-1,TRBV9,CASSVADSSYNEQFF,TGTGCCAGCAGCGTAGCTGACTCCTCCTACAATGAGCAGTTCTTC
14,TRBD1,-,TRBJ2-2,TRBV6-1,CASGGTGGSGELFF,TGTGCCAGCGGTGGTACAGGGGGCAGCGGGGAGCTGTTTTTT
15,-,-,TRBJ1-1,TRBV6-5,CASSYSLQGGSEALF,TGTGCCAGCAGTTACTCCCTACAGGGCGGGTCTGAAGCTCTCTTT
15,TRBD1,-,TRBJ2-7,TRBV7-2,CASSHRDRARYEQYF,TGTGCCAGCAGCCACCGGGACAGGGCTCGCTACGAGCAGTACTTC
14,TRBD2,few,TRBJ2-7,TRBV25-1,CASTPRTSPLEQYF,TGTGCCAGCACGCCACGGACTAGCCCCTTGGAGCAGTACTTC
15,TRBD1,many,TRBJ2-1,TRBV29-1,CSVESTGVGNNEQFF,TGCAGCGTTGAGTCGACAGGGGTGGGAAACAATGAGCAGTTCTTC
20,-,-,TRBJ1-5,TRBV20-1,CSASPRDAATKIYSNQPQHF,TGCAGTGCTAGCCCCCGGGACGCAGCTACGAAAATTTATAGCAATCAGCCCCAGCATTTT
15,TRBD2,-,TRBJ2-2,TRBV28,CASSRSGRGTGELFF,TGTGCCAGCAGTCGGAGCGGGAGGGGAACCGGGGAGCTGTTTTTT
17,TRBD2,once,TRBJ2-3,TRBV6-1,CANRERLAGGPSDTQYF,TGTGCCAACAGAGAGAGGCTAGCGGGGGGGCCCTCAGATACGCAGTATTTT
17,TRBD2,few,TRBJ2-2,TRBV19,CATLQTTSGYKSGELFF,TGTGCCACCCTACAAACCACTAGCGGTTATAAGTCCGGGGAGCTGTTTTTT
15,-,-,TRBJ1-1,TRBV7-8,CASSWDGGLNTEAFF,TGTGCCAGCAGCTGGGATGGGGGGCTGAACACTGAAGCTTTCTTT
13,TRBD1,-,TRBJ2-7,TRBV6-9,CASRGRGRIEQYF,TGTGCCAGCAGGGGCAGGGGGCGTATTGAGCAGTACTTC
13,-,few,TRBJ2-7,TRBV7-9,CASSHRELYEQYF,TGTGCCAGCAGCCACCGGGAACTTTACGAGCAGTACTTC
14,-,-,TRBJ2-7,TRBV12-3/TRBV12-4,CASSFEGRFYEQYF,TGTGCCAGCAGTTTTGAGGGACGCTTCTACGAGCAGTACTTC
14,-,many,TRBJ2-1,TRBV7-2,CASSALHSYNEQFF,TGTGCCAGCAGCGCTCTACACTCCTACAATGAGCAGTTCTTC
16,-,few,TRBJ1-6,TRBV7-6,CASSLAVGQYNSPLHF,TGTGCCAGCAGCTTAGCGGTAGGACAGTATAATTCACCCCTCCACTTT
14,-,many,TRBJ2-2,TRBV12-3/TRBV12-4,CASSPAGQSGELFF,TGTGCCAGCAGTCCTGCAGGTCAATCCGGGGAGCTGTTTTTT
15,TRBD2,-,TRBJ2-1,TRBV20-1,CSATKLAGNYNEQFF,TGCAGTGCTACTAAACTAGCGGGAAATTACAATGAGCAGTTCTTC
17,TRBD2,many,TRBJ2-7,TRBV15,CATSRVPFSGTWGEQYF,TGTGCCACCAGCAGAGTCCCTTTTAGCGGGACTTGGGGCGAGCAGTACTTC
15,TRBD1,few,TRBJ2-7,TRBV20-1,CSARDRDRASYEQYF,TGCAGTGCTAGAGATAGGGACAGGGCCTCCTACGAGCAGTACTTC
18,-,many,TRBJ2-4,TRBV27,CASSRVGPPRMDQSIQYF,TGTGCCAGCAGCCGCGTCGGCCCTCCCCGAATGGATCAAAGCATTCAGTACTTC
16,TRBD2,-,TRBJ2-5,TRBV7-9,CASSSRLAGIQETQYF,TGTGCCAGCAGCTCCAGACTAGCGGGGATCCAAGAGACCCAGTACTTC
14,-,many,TRBJ2-5,TRBV6-2/TRBV6-3,CASSYSRLEETQYF,TGTGCCAGCAGTTACTCGAGGTTAGAAGAGACCCAGTACTTC
13,-,few,TRBJ2-5,TRBV4-3,CASSQVLAETQYF,TGCGCCAGCAGCCAAGTCCTCGCGGAGACCCAGTACTTC
16,TRBD1,few,TRBJ2-1,TRBV19,CASSTGTGLSYNEQFF,TGTGCCAGTAGTACCGGGACAGGACTCTCCTACAATGAGCAGTTCTTC
16,-,-,TRBJ1-5,TRBV6-2/TRBV6-3,CASSYWSWGRNQPQHF,TGTGCCAGCAGTTACTGGAGCTGGGGACGAAATCAGCCCCAGCATTTT
15,TRBD1,-,TRBJ1-4,TRBV9,CASSATWGQGEKLFF,TGTGCCAGCAGCGCAACTTGGGGACAGGGTGAAAAACTGTTTTTT
15,-,few,TRBJ2-2,TRBV4-3,CASSQGRGNTGELFF,TGCGCCAGCAGCCAGGGCAGGGGGAACACCGGGGAGCTGTTTTTT
13,-,few,TRBJ2-7,TRBV28,CASSLLRGYEQYF,TGTGCCAGCAGTTTATTGCGCGGCTACGAGCAGTACTTC
18,TRBD2,many,TRBJ2-3,TRBV6-5,CASSYSLLAGGQGDTQYF,TGTGCCAGCAGTTACTCTTTACTAGCGGGAGGGCAGGGAGATACGCAGTATTTT
16,TRBD1,once,TRBJ2-1,TRBV6-2/TRBV6-3,CASSYSTDRGIYEQFF,TGTGCCAGCAGTTACTCGACAGACAGGGGTATCTATGAGCAGTTCTTC
17,-,once,TRBJ1-4,TRBV7-9,CASSLDHPTEAGEKLFF,TGTGCCAGCAGCTTAGATCACCCGACAGAGGCGGGTGAAAAACTGTTTTTT
15,TRBD2,few,TRBJ2-2,TRBV9,CASRGRGGGTGELFF,TGTGCCAGCAGGGGTCGGGGGGGTGGCACCGGGGAGCTGTTTTTT
15,-,few,TRBJ1-1,TRBV2,CATRMNREANTEAFF,TGTGCCACCAGAATGAATAGGGAGGCGAACACTGAAGCTTTCTTT
16,TRBD2,many,TRBJ2-1,TRBV15,CATSRPLAGGFGEQFF,TGTGCCACCAGCAGACCTCTAGCGGGAGGGTTCGGTGAGCAGTTCTTC
15,-,-,TRBJ2-7,TRBV6-5,CASSYAPGQPYEQYF,TGTGCCAGCAGTTACGCCCCAGGACAGCCCTACGAGCAGTACTTC
16,-,-,TRBJ2-5,TRBV20-1,CGTRNPGTAGQETQYF,TGCGGTACGCGAAACCCTGGGACGGCGGGACAAGAGACCCAGTACTTC
12,-,-,TRBJ1-2,TRBV29-1,CSVEGFNYGYTF,TGCAGCGTTGAAGGGTTTAACTATGGCTACACCTTC
14,-,many,TRBJ2-3,TRBV4-1,CASRTSGRADTQYF,TGCGCCAGCAGAACCAGCGGTCGTGCAGATACGCAGTATTTT
13,-,few,TRBJ2-7,TRBV20-1,CSAQSRSSYEQYF,TGCAGTGCTCAGAGCAGGAGCTCCTACGAGCAGTACTTC
14,-,-,TRBJ2-7,TRBV9,CASSVDSGGLKKYF,TGTGCCAGCAGCGTAGATTCCGGGGGGCTGAAGAAGTACTTC
16,TRBD1,-,TRBJ1-5,TRBV7-9,CASSLSEGQGNQPQHF,TGTGCCAGCAGCTTATCAGAAGGACAGGGGAATCAGCCCCAGCATTTT
14,-,many,TRBJ1-3,TRBV12-3/TRBV12-4,CAISRGTPRNTIYF,TGTGCCATTTCGAGGGGCACCCCCCGAAACACCATATATTTT
16,-,few,TRBJ1-1,TRBV19,CASSTASRGLNTEAFF,TGTGCCAGTAGCACCGCGTCGCGGGGGCTTAACACTGAAGCTTTCTTT
15,-,few,TRBJ1-5,TRBV16,CASSQSRQLNQPQHF,TGTGCCAGCAGCCAATCCAGACAGCTCAATCAGCCCCAGCATTTT
15,-,-,TRBJ1-1,TRBV4-3,CASSPEGGGRTVAFF,TGCGCCAGCAGCCCCGAGGGAGGGGGTCGGACTGTAGCTTTCTTT